This T cell receptor beta chain was identified in a study of blood T cells in healthy people across ages (dated by TCRdb to between 2014 and 2016). At the level of the whole study: In model experiments, template switching captured about one uniquely barcoded TCR beta cDNA molecule for every two T cells. Two additional independent replicas of 1 million unique cDNA reads from the same blood draw were analyzed for two donors (one aged 18 to 30 and one aged 80 or older). The study measured age-related changes in TCR beta repertoire diversity using deep sequencing normalized with unique cDNA molecular identifiers. To avoid experimental bias, donors of different ages were spread randomly across the sequencing lanes. The donors were split into four age groups: young (average 16 years), middle-aged (39), aged (roughly 60) and long-lived (under 85).

The donors were roughly 39 Caucasian individuals from Russia, aged roughly 6 to 90 years, who were systemically healthy. Approximately 9 milliliters of peripheral blood were collected from each donor into EDTA-treated Vacutainer tubes. Ficoll-Paque density-gradient centrifugation was used to isolate PBMCs, with at least 7 million per sample. Total RNA, at least 6 micrograms per sample, was extracted from PBMCs with Trizol reagent. For every donor, flow cytometry on a PBMC aliquot measured the percentage of naive CD45RAhigh/CD27high T cells. Here is what the overall study found, with its caveats: Because the CMV infection status of the donors was unknown, age-related changes in expanded clonotypes may potentially have been confounded. Conclusive comparison of naive and antigen-experienced compartments was prevented by the profiling of bulk unsorted PBMCs. A strong correlation was found between observed TCR beta diversity and the percentage of naive T cells measured by flow cytometry. The long-lived group showed more naive CD4+ T cells, fewer expanded clones and increased TCR diversity than the aged group, suggesting age selection. Observed TCR beta diversity per million T cells fell roughly linearly with age, and a significant reduction was already apparent by age roughly 41. Estimates of total diversity from one million sequenced T cells were regarded as lower bounds and underestimates.

Details on this clonotype: Its antigen is not yet known. Base qualities are missing; no much larger clone stands one base away.

The library was made by 5' RACE. TCRdb names Illumina HiSeq 2500 as the instrument used. A second PCR of about 6 to 11 cycles was performed with a sample-barcoded 5' primer and a J-beta primer mix. A template-switch 5' adaptor carrying 12 random nucleotides introduced a unique molecular identifier onto each TCR beta cDNA molecule. Each sample yielded at least 2.5 million CDR3-containing paired-end reads. The Mint cDNA synthesis kit, primed by a TRBC-specific oligonucleotide, was used to synthesize first-strand cDNA from all RNA. Following uracil-DNA glycosylase treatment, a first 18-cycle PCR with universal primers M1SS and BC2_uni_R was performed on all cDNA. As for how the authors treated the data: Normalization of each sample was performed by random selection of 1 million high-quality reads, each carrying a distinct molecular identifier. Instead of being binned into consensus sequences, reads with shared molecular identifiers were discarded. MiTCR, with a Q25 quality threshold and the strictest error-elimination algorithm, was used for CDR3 identification, clonotype clustering and error correction. A nonparametric unseen species model with Euler transformation was used to estimate lower-bound total TCR beta diversity. TCRdb reanalyzed the raw reads on its own, using fastp at Q25 for trimming and MiXCR for clone calling, and kept in-frame beta chains. One record per CDR3 amino acid sequence lists the most common genes and DNA. None of the V and J calls come from the authors' own analysis; TCRdb made them. The sample yields over a million distinct CDR3 sequences; about 40% were counted once. Roughly 7.9% of the sample rests with the top ten.

The sequencing input was blood. The TCR comes from a woman younger than 35 in good health.

The CDR3 sequence is CASSRTGGVKLSEQYF. Here is the DNA: TGTGCCAGCAGTAGGACAGGGGGCGTTAAATTATCCGAGCAGTACTTC. The chain couples TRBV2 to TRBJ2-4, with TRBD1 identical over 11 junction bases. The closer fit of TRBJ2-7 to the DNA end suggests the J call may be wrong. CDR1 SNHLY and CDR2 FYNNEI are derived from the germline V gene. The CDR3 runs 16 residues from the cysteine to the phenylalanine. Here the CDR3 DNA is all that survives: 48 bases in frame from base 1.